Listed below are T cell receptor beta chains from one sample, sequenced in a study of PD-1 blockade in classical Hodgkin lymphoma. Generated by immunoSEQ multiplex PCR, the TCRdb table keeps only in-frame clones and is missing some. The table shows tens of thousands of clones, with about 90% occurring only once. The sequences come from peripheral blood mononuclear cells (PBMCs), collected at baseline. These receptors were obtained from a human donor with classical Hodgkin lymphoma. Each CDR3 is given with its conserved first and last residue. The D gene is left open where the match is weak. Where a row states a size, it is once, few, many or the class of an expanded clone; other rows omit it.

D gene: TRBD1; V gene: TRBV11-3; clone size: .; J gene: TRBJ2-6; CDR3 protein: CASRDMTGLSSGANVLTF; CDR3 DNA: TGTGCCAGCAGAGACATGACAGGGTTAAGCTCTGGGGCCAACGTCCTGACTTTC
D gene: .; V gene: TRBV27; clone size: .; J gene: TRBJ1-2; CDR3 protein: CASSPRLGIYGYTF; CDR3 DNA: TGTGCCAGCAGTCCCCGCCTGGGGATCTATGGCTACACCTTC
D gene: TRBD2; V gene: TRBV5-1; clone size: .; J gene: TRBJ2-6; CDR3 protein: CASSEGLAGLSGANVLTF; CDR3 DNA: TGCGCCAGCAGCGAGGGACTAGCGGGCCTCTCTGGGGCCAACGTCCTGACTTTC
D gene: TRBD2; V gene: TRBV12-5; clone size: .; J gene: TRBJ2-3; CDR3 protein: CASALWGGFSGRASDTQYF; CDR3 DNA: TGTGCTAGTGCTCTTTGGGGGGGCTTCAGCGGGAGGGCCTCAGATACGCAGTATTTT
D gene: .; V gene: TRBV5-1; clone size: .; J gene: TRBJ2-7; CDR3 protein: CASSLGRPLGEQYF; CDR3 DNA: TGCGCCAGCAGCTTAGGACGGCCCTTAGGCGAGCAGTACTTC
D gene: .; V gene: TRBV7-7; clone size: .; J gene: TRBJ2-5; CDR3 protein: CASSLSVWETQYF; CDR3 DNA: TGTGCTAGCAGCTTAAGTGTTTGGGAGACCCAGTACTTC
D gene: .; V gene: TRBV25-1; clone size: .; J gene: TRBJ2-5; CDR3 protein: CASSGRTAIQETQYF; CDR3 DNA: TGTGCCAGCAGTGGTCGGACAGCCATCCAAGAGACCCAGTACTTC
D gene: .; V gene: TRBV5-6; clone size: .; J gene: TRBJ1-1; CDR3 protein: CASTKNGGWGEAFF; CDR3 DNA: TGTGCCAGCACCAAGAACGGGGGATGGGGGGAAGCTTTCTTT
D gene: TRBD1; V gene: TRBV19; clone size: .; J gene: TRBJ1-5; CDR3 protein: CASSPTGQGAGQPQHF; CDR3 DNA: TGTGCCAGTAGTCCCACGGGACAGGGGGCCGGGCAGCCCCAGCATTTT
D gene: TRBD2; V gene: TRBV9; clone size: .; J gene: TRBJ2-1; CDR3 protein: CASSVAGGGAGEQFF; CDR3 DNA: TGTGCCAGCAGCGTAGCAGGCGGGGGGGCAGGTGAGCAGTTCTTC
D gene: .; V gene: TRBV7-2; clone size: once; J gene: TRBJ1-3; CDR3 protein: CASRPSQISSGNTIYF; CDR3 DNA: TGTGCCAGCAGACCTTCCCAGATCAGCTCTGGAAACACCATATATTTT
D gene: TRBD2; V gene: TRBV27; clone size: .; J gene: TRBJ2-1; CDR3 protein: CASRSGTSGVGAQFF; CDR3 DNA: TGTGCCAGCAGGTCCGGGACTAGCGGAGTGGGGGCGCAGTTCTTC
D gene: .; V gene: TRBV21-1; clone size: .; J gene: TRBJ1-3; CDR3 protein: CASSQRGGRTGNTIYF; CDR3 DNA: TGTGCCAGCAGCCAAAGGGGGGGGCGAACGGGAAACACCATATATTTT
D gene: TRBD1; V gene: TRBV5-1; clone size: .; J gene: TRBJ2-1; CDR3 protein: CASSFPTGGSYNEQFF; CDR3 DNA: TGCGCCAGCAGCTTTCCCACAGGGGGCTCCTACAATGAGCAGTTCTTC
D gene: .; V gene: TRBV6-6; clone size: .; J gene: TRBJ2-7; CDR3 protein: CASSYSNLAYEQYF; CDR3 DNA: TGTGCCAGCAGTTACTCGAACCTAGCCTACGAGCAGTACTTC
D gene: TRBD2; V gene: TRBV9; clone size: .; J gene: TRBJ2-7; CDR3 protein: CASSSTSGISYEQYF; CDR3 DNA: TGTGCCAGCAGCTCTACTAGCGGTATTTCGTACGAGCAGTACTTC
D gene: .; V gene: TRBV11-2; clone size: .; J gene: TRBJ2-3; CDR3 protein: CASSLETGLFSTDTQYF; CDR3 DNA: TGTGCCAGCAGCTTAGAAACCGGACTCTTTAGCACAGATACGCAGTATTTT
D gene: TRBD2; V gene: TRBV4-1; clone size: .; J gene: TRBJ2-2; CDR3 protein: CASSQGLAGTNTGELFF; CDR3 DNA: TGCGCCAGCAGCCAAGGACTAGCGGGAACGAACACCGGGGAGCTGTTTTTT
D gene: .; V gene: TRBV6-5; clone size: .; J gene: TRBJ2-3; CDR3 protein: CASRADSTDTQYF; CDR3 DNA: TGTGCCAGCCGAGCGGACAGCACAGATACGCAGTATTTT
D gene: TRBD2; V gene: TRBV5-1; clone size: .; J gene: TRBJ2-3; CDR3 protein: CASSLANTGTRRGDTQYF; CDR3 DNA: TGCGCCAGCAGCTTGGCCAATACCGGGACTAGAAGGGGAGATACGCAGTATTTT
D gene: .; V gene: TRBV2; clone size: few; J gene: TRBJ2-7; CDR3 protein: CASSVTGGNEQYF; CDR3 DNA: TGTGCCAGCAGTGTCACGGGGGGCAACGAGCAGTACTTC
D gene: TRBD2; V gene: TRBV7-9; clone size: .; J gene: TRBJ2-3; CDR3 protein: CASSSRLAPDTQYF; CDR3 DNA: TGTGCCAGCAGCTCACGACTAGCCCCAGATACGCAGTATTTT
D gene: .; V gene: TRBV7-9; clone size: .; J gene: TRBJ2-1; CDR3 protein: CASSLDLGVFWNEQFF; CDR3 DNA: TGTGCCAGCAGCTTAGATCTAGGGGTATTTTGGAATGAGCAGTTCTTC
D gene: .; V gene: TRBV6-5; clone size: .; J gene: TRBJ2-3; CDR3 protein: CASSSLDTQYF; CDR3 DNA: TGTGCCAGCAGTTCATTAGATACGCAGTATTTT
D gene: TRBD2; V gene: TRBV5-4; clone size: .; J gene: TRBJ2-1; CDR3 protein: CASSLASAGGSYNEQFF; CDR3 DNA: TGTGCCAGCAGCTTGGCCTCAGCGGGAGGGTCCTACAATGAGCAGTTCTTC
D gene: .; V gene: TRBV19; clone size: once; J gene: TRBJ1-2; CDR3 protein: CASSIPSGAIYGYTF; CDR3 DNA: TGTGCCAGTAGTATTCCCTCAGGGGCGATTTATGGCTACACCTTC